These 27 T cell receptor beta chains share one sample of origin, sequenced in a study of tumor-infiltrating lymphocytes in primary liver carcinoma. Each 20-30 mg portion of unsorted bulk tissue served as the source for co-extraction of RNA and DNA. TCR beta cDNA was reverse-transcribed from approximately 0.45 ug of total RNA. The reaction used a constant-region primer and ProtoScript II reverse transcriptase. Three rounds of nested multiplex PCR with slightly modified ARM-PCR produced TCR beta libraries. The first two PCR rounds used TRBV1-TRBV30 primers with a Cbeta primer, about 9 cycles each. TCRdb re-derived calls from the multiplex PCR reads in MiXCR, one entry per CDR3 protein. The sample has 99,000 or so distinct CDR3 sequences; 80% to 85% are singletons. Material: liver tumor tissue from sampling region 3. Subset meaning: tumor region T3, left-lateral pole. Source of these receptors: a man aged 40-55 years with primary liver carcinoma and hepatitis B virus infection.

On this clonotype: A much larger clone differs by one base, so this may be a read error. The chain employs TRBV24-1 and TRBJ2-3; TRBD2 agrees at 9 bases. Germline values: CDR1 KGHDR, CDR2 SFDVKD. There are 15 residues in the CDR3. The trim removed 9 bases at V and 2 bases at J, leaving 8 bases unmatched. The CDR3 reads CATGSQREVTDTQYF. The CDR3 coding sequence is TGTGCCACCGGAAGTCAGCGGGAGGTCACAGATACGCAGTATTTT.

As regards this clonotype: A junction end diverges from the germline sequence, so it may reflect a read error. The V gene is TRBV29-1, the J gene TRBJ1-1; tentative D call: TRBD1 (5 bases). Germline V gives CDR1 SQVTM, CDR2 ANQGSEA. The CDR3 sequence is 11 residues long. The DNA for the CDR3 is TGCAGCGCCGGGGACTCCGGCGAAGCTTCCTTT. Its translation is CSAGDSGEASF. Full variable domain (rest looked up from reference TRBV29-1 and TRBJ1-1): SAVISQKPSRDICQRGTSLTIQCQVDSQVTMMFWYRQQPGQSLTLIATANQGSEATYESGFVIDKFPISRPNLTFSTLTVSNMSPEDSSIYLCSAGDSGEASFGQGTRLTVV.

The genes are TRBV7-9 and TRBJ2-1; D perhaps matches TRBD1 (5 bases). This CDR3 has 15 residues. Germline V lookup: CDR1 SEHNR, CDR2 FQNEAQ (reference sequence). CDR3 sequence (DNA): TGTACGAGCAGTGACAGTTTATCCGAAAACTATGAGCAGTTCTTC. Its translation: CTSSDSLSENYEQFF. Filled out from reference TRBV7-9 and TRBJ2-1, the complete variable domain reads DTGVSQNPRHKITKRGQNVTFRCDPISEHNRLYWYRQTLGQGPEFLTYFQNEAQLEKSRLLSDRFSAERPKGSFSTLEIQRTEQGDSAMYLCTSSDSLSENYEQFFGPGTRLTVL.

About this clonotype: Germline is not matched at one junction end, which may reflect a read error. V gene TRBV7-8 combines with J gene TRBJ2-1; D gene uncertain. The CDR3 consists of 14 residues. Germline-derived CDR1 and CDR2 are SGHVS and FQNEAQ. The CDR3 spells CASSPAGRGNDQFF. The CDR3 nucleotides are TGTGCCAGCAGCCCAGCCGGCCGCGGTAATGACCAGTTCTTC.

Here the CDR3 reads CSVFRDTESRANVLTF. CDR3 in DNA: TGCAGCGTTTTTCGGGACACAGAGTCTCGGGCCAACGTCCTGACTTTC. The V gene is TRBV29-1, the J gene TRBJ2-6; tentative D call: TRBD1 (6 bases). This CDR3 contains 16 residues. In germline, CDR1 is SQVTM, CDR2 ANQGSEA. Trimming stripped 5 bases from V and 5 bases from J, with 19 bases between.

In this sample, this clonotype turned up many times. CDR3: CASSSPTGIATGELFF. The CDR3, as DNA: TGCGCCAGCAGTTCTCCGACAGGGATCGCCACCGGGGAGCTGTTTTTT. This sequence joins TRBV5-1 and TRBJ2-2; TRBD1 aligns across 7 bases. V shed 5 bases and J 4 bases; nucleotides not matched to a gene: 11. There are 16 residues in the CDR3. Germline CDR1 reads SGHRS; CDR2 reads YFSETQ.

Concerning this clonotype: A junction end diverges from the germline sequence, so it may reflect a read error. The chain links TRBV29-1 to TRBJ2-2; D might be TRBD1 (6 bases). Per germline, CDR1 SQVTM and CDR2 ANQGSEA. CDR3 length equals 14 residues. The CDR3 protein is CSGVTGSGTGELFF. The DNA of the CDR3 is TGCAGCGGTGTGACAGGCAGTGGCACCGGGGAACTGTTTTTT.

This clonotype was counted a single time. At one boundary the junction diverges from the germline segment, which might be a read error. The chain couples TRBV29-1 to TRBJ2-1; 8 bases align to TRBD1. CDR3 length: 12 amino acids. Germline CDR1 SQVTM, CDR2 ANQGSEA. CDR3 sequence (DNA): TGCAGCCTAGGACAGGGCCCCAATGAACAGTCCTTC. Its translation: CSLGQGPNEQSF.

This clonotype has only one observation. The junction shows a germline mismatch at one end, possibly a read error. The rearrangement links TRBV5-6 to TRBJ1-3; D might be TRBD1 (6 bases). This CDR3 region has 14 residues. Germline assignment: CDR1 SGHDT and CDR2 YYEEEE. In DNA, the CDR3 is TGTGCCAGCAGCCCGGACAGCTCTGTAATCACCATATGTTTT. As protein: CASSPDSSVITICF.

Note on this clonotype: Germline is not matched at one junction end, which may reflect a read error. The CDR3 here is CASIRVWDTEAFF. The CDR3, as DNA: TGTGCCAGCATCAGGGTCTGGGACACTGAAGCGTTCTTT. V and J are TRBV6-1 and TRBJ1-1, with D possibly being TRBD1 (6 bases). The CDR3 extends over 13 amino acids. Germline values: CDR1 MNHNS, CDR2 SASEGT.

This clonotype was detected a few times. A much larger clone lies one base from this, so it may be a read error. CDR3 nucleotides: TGTGCCAACAGCTTAGGGCGCGAAAAACTGTTTTTT. Translation: CANSLGREKLFF. V usage is TRBV7-9 and J usage is TRBJ1-4; D uncertain. The CDR3 has 12 residues. Germline V CDR1 and CDR2: SEHNR, FQNEAQ (reference sequence).

Note on this clonotype: Its ends do not fully match the called genes, so a read error is possible. The J gene is TRBJ2-1, the V gene TRBV6-2 or TRBV6-3; D ambiguous. The CDR3 length is 13 residues. Germline CDR1 reads MNHEY; CDR2 reads SVGEGT. The CDR3 sequence is CASNYSYSNEQFF. DNA for the CDR3: TGTGCCAGCAATTACTCGTATAGTAATGAGCAGTTCTTC.

For this clonotype: At one end, the junction sequence differs from germline, possibly due to a read error. The chain has TRBV6-1 and TRBJ2-3, with 7 bases lining up with TRBD2. CDR3 length: 14 residues. Germline V lookup: CDR1 MNHNS, CDR2 SASEGT. The CDR3 coding sequence is TGTGCCAGCCAAGGGCGGCGGGGGATAGATACGCAATATTTT. Encoded protein: CASQGRRGIDTQYF.

J is TRBJ2-7 and V is TRBV6-5, with TRBD1 as a possible D gene (6 bases). The CDR3 runs to 16 residues. The germline V gene encodes CDR1 MNHEY and CDR2 SVGAGI. Trimming took off 4 bases at V and 2 bases at J, with 18 bases between the two ends. The CDR3, as DNA: TGTGCCAGCAGTTTCGGAGGCAGGGGTCATACCTACGAGCAGTACTTC. Amino acids: CASSFGGRGHTYEQYF.

As concerns this clonotype: At one boundary the junction diverges from the germline segment, which might be a read error. V is TRBV29-1 and J is TRBJ1-5; D might be TRBD1 (5 bases). CDR1 and CDR2 (germline): SQVTM, ANQGSEA. There are 15 residues in the CDR3. CDR3 coding DNA: TGCAGTGTTGCGATTACAGGTGATATCAATCAGCCCCAGCATTTT. It is translated as CSVAITGDINQPQHF.

Concerning this clonotype: The junction and the germline gene differ at one end; a read error may be behind it. The chain uses TRBV4-3 and TRBJ2-1; D remains unclear. Germline V gene sequence: CDR1 LGHNA, CDR2 YSLEER. The CDR3 covers 16 residues. CDR3 in amino acids: CANSQFPPPAHNEQIF. CDR3 sequence (DNA): TGCGCCAACAGCCAATTCCCCCCCCCGGCGCACAATGAGCAGATCTTC.

This clonotype occurred once. This may come from a read error, since a much larger clone is one base off. The chain combines TRBV20-1 with TRBJ2-7; no clear D gene. This CDR3 region has 13 residues. V dropped 1 base and J dropped 7 bases, with 14 bases sitting between them. CDR1 and CDR2 (germline): DFQATT, SNEGSKA (reference sequence). For the CDR3, the DNA is TGCAGTGCTAGAGTCCCTTCCACGCAAGAGCAGTACGTC. Protein: CSARVPSTQEQYV.

To note about this clonotype: One junction end disagrees with the germline gene, perhaps due to a read error. The chain carries TRBV29-1 and TRBJ1-2; D is perhaps TRBD1 (5 bases). Germline V CDR1 and CDR2: SQVTM, ANQGSEA. The CDR3 length is 13 residues. In nucleotides, the CDR3 is TGTAGCGCCGACAGCGAATCGAACTATGGCTACACCTTC. Protein product: CSADSESNYGYTF.

With regard to this clonotype: This may stem from a read error, because a much larger clone lies one nucleotide away. This chain uses TRBV24-1 with TRBJ1-5; 7 bases map to TRBD1. From germline, CDR1 is KGHDR and CDR2 SFDVKD. With 2 bases clipped from V and 5 bases from J, the junction kept 2 bases outside the gene matches. The CDR3 loop spans 14 amino acids. CDR3 in amino acids: CATSDSDRDQPQHF. The CDR3 DNA reads TGTGCCACCAGTGATTCCGACAGGGATCAGCCCCAGCATTTT.

Details on this clonotype: A junction boundary mismatches the germline segment, possibly from a read error. The gene calls are TRBV12-3 or TRBV12-4 and TRBJ2-7, with TRBD2 identical over 9 bases. CDR3 size: 13 residues. The CDR3 DNA reads as TGTACCAGCACTCCTAGCGGGAACTACGAGCAATACTTC. Encoded protein: CTSTPSGNYEQYF.

In its sample, this clonotype was seen once. The CDR3 end shows no conserved phenylalanine or tryptophan, and so a read error is likely. The V call is TRBV7-9, the J call TRBJ1-1; TRBD1 aligns across 8 bases. The CDR3 length is 15 residues. Germline assignment: CDR1 SEHNR and CDR2 FQNEAQ (reference sequence). CDR3 nucleotide sequence: TGTGCCAGCATCTTACCAGACAGGGGGAACACTGAAGCTTTCTCT. This encodes CASILPDRGNTEAFS.

Concerning this clonotype itself: The junction shows a germline mismatch at one end, possibly a read error. The CDR3 spells CSASVAVGWTGELFF. The CDR3 coding sequence is TGCAGTGCGTCGGTAGCGGTAGGGTGGACCGGAGAGCTGTTTTTT. This sequence joins TRBV29-1 and TRBJ2-2; maybe TRBD2 (6 bases). Germline CDR1 SQVTM, CDR2 ANQGSEA. There are 15 residues in the CDR3.

This clonotype has a handful of counts. One junction end disagrees with the germline gene, perhaps due to a read error. The chain links TRBV12-3 or TRBV12-4 to TRBJ1-5; D perhaps matches TRBD1 (6 bases). The CDR3 is 13 amino acids. CDR3 sequence: CVSQGSGAQPQHF. CDR3 in DNA: TGTGTCAGCCAGGGTTCAGGGGCTCAGCCCCAGCATTTT.

As regards this clonotype: Sequence at one end of the junction differs from germline and may be a read error. The gene calls are TRBV13 and TRBJ2-1; no clear D. Per germline, CDR1 PRHDT and CDR2 FYEKMQ (reference sequence). The CDR3 spans 15 residues. CDR3 in amino acids: CVSSLDPGSYNEQFF. CDR3 DNA: TGTGTCAGCAGCTTAGACCCGGGCTCCTACAATGAGCAATTCTTC.

About this clonotype: An end of the junction does not agree with germline; a read error may underlie this. The J gene is TRBJ2-3, the V gene TRBV4-3; 12 nucleotides line up with TRBD2. CDR1 and CDR2 (germline): LGHNA, YSLEER. The CDR3 extends over 20 amino acids. In DNA form, the CDR3 reads TGCGCCAGCAGCCAAGATCTTCCTTCCGAGACTAGCGGGAGAGCAGATACGCAATATTTT. This translates into CASSQDLPSETSGRADTQYF.

The V call is TRBV14, the J call TRBJ1-1; D is undetermined. The V gene's germline CDR1 is SGHDN and CDR2 FVKESK. The V and J ends lost 2 bases and 3 bases respectively, with 19 bases between them. This CDR3 comprises 17 residues. The CDR3 region has the DNA TGTGCCAGCAGCCAATATAAAGACGGGCTCGGGCACACTGAAGCTTTCTTT. As protein: CASSQYKDGLGHTEAFF.

This clonotype occurred many times. The chain couples TRBV5-1 to TRBJ2-2; D call uncertain. CDR1 is SGHRS and CDR2 is YFSETQ in the germline V gene. V was pared by 0 bases and J by 0 bases, with 6 bases between. The CDR3 extends over 15 amino acids. CDR3 nucleotides: TGCGCCAGCAGCTTGGGTGCCGCGAACACCGGGGAGCTGTTTTTT. Translating it yields CASSLGAANTGELFF. The full variable domain, rest sourced from reference TRBV5-1 and TRBJ2-2, is KAGVTQTPRYLIKTRGQQVTLSCSPISGHRSVSWYQQTPGQGLQFLFEYFSETQRNKGNFPGRFSGRQFSNSRSEMNVSTLELGDSALYLCASSLGAANTGELFFGEGSRLTVL.